This TCR beta chain was captured by sequencing in a study of OX40 agonist ivuxolimab in advanced cancers. Study information: The dose-escalation group included hepatocellular carcinoma, melanoma, renal cell carcinoma and head and neck cancer. It was permissible to have had prior anti-PD-1, anti-PD-L1 or anti-CTLA-4 therapy, and around 40% had some.

With respect to this clone: Its antigen is not known.

The CDR3 is 13 amino acids. Germline V gene data show CDR1 as SEHNR and CDR2 as FQNEAQ (reference sequence). V was trimmed by 4 bases and J by 3 bases, leaving 10 bases between them. Generated by immunoSEQ multiplex PCR, the TCRdb table keeps only in-frame clones and is missing some. The table records approximately 100,000 clones, approximately 86% of them present only once. Overall study results and limits: Relative to CD4+, CD8+ T cells held more expanded clones on average.

The sample was CD4+ or CD8+ T cells sorted from blood, taken in a trial of the OX40 agonist ivuxolimab. The V gene is TRBV7-9, the J gene TRBJ2-7; tentatively, D is TRBD1 (5 bases). The source of this sequence is an adult with an advanced solid tumor such as melanoma, head and neck, liver or kidney cancer. The CDR3 nucleotides are TGTGCCAGCAGCTACAGCAGGGACTACGAGCAGTACTTC. Its protein is CASSYSRDYEQYF.